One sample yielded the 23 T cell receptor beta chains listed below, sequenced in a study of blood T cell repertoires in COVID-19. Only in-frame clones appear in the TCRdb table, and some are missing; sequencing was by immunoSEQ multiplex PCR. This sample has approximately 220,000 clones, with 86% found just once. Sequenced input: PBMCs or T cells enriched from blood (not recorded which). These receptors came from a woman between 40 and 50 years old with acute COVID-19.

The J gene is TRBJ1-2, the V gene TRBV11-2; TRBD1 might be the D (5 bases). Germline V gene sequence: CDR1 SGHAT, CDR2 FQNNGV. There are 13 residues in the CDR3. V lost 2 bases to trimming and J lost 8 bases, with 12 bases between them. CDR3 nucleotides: TGTGCCAGCAGCTTATCCACCAGGGTCGGCTACACCTTC. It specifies CASSLSTRVGYTF.

In nucleotides, the CDR3 is TGTGCCAGCAGCTTAGCTCGGGACAGGTCTAGCACAGATACGCAGTATTTT. Translation: CASSLARDRSSTDTQYF. The chain has TRBV7-9 and TRBJ2-3; 8 bases line up with TRBD1. CDR3 length equals 17 residues. V lost 0 bases to trimming and J lost 0 bases; unmatched junction nucleotides: 5. Germline V gene data show CDR1 as SEHNR and CDR2 as FQNEAQ (reference sequence).

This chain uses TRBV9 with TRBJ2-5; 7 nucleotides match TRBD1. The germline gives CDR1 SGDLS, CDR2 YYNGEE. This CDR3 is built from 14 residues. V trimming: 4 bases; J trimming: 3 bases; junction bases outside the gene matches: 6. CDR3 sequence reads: CASSYTGEKETQYF. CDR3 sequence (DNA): TGTGCCAGCAGCTACACAGGGGAGAAAGAGACCCAGTACTTC.

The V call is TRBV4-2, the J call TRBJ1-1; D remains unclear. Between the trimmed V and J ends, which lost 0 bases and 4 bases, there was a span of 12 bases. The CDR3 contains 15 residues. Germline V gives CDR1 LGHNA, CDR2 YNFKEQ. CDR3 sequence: CASSQDARGGTEAFF. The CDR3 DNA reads TGTGCCAGCAGCCAAGATGCGCGGGGAGGCACTGAAGCTTTCTTT.

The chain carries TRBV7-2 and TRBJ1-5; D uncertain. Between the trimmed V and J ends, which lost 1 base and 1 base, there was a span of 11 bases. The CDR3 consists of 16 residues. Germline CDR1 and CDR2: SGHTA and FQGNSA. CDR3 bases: TGTGCCAGCAGCTTAGAACAGACATTAAGCAATCAGCCCCAGCATTTT. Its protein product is CASSLEQTLSNQPQHF.

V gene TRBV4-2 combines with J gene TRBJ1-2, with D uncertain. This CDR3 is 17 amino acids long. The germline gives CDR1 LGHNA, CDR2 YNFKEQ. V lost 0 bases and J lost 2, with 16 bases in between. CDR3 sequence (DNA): TGTGCCAGCAGCCAAGACCTAATCCAGGTCCCCAACTATGGCTACACCTTC. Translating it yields CASSQDLIQVPNYGYTF.

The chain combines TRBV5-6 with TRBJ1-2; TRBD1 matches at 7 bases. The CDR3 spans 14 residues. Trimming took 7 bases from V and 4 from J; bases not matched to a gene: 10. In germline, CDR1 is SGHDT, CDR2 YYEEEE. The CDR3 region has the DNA TGTGCCAGCGGGTTTTCGGGACAGCCCTATGGCTACACCTTC. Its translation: CASGFSGQPYGYTF.

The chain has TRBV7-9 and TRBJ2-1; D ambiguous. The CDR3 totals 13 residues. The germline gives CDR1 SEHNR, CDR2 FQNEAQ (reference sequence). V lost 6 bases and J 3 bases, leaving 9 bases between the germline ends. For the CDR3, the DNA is TGTGCCAGCAGTCGAAACAGCTACAATGAGCAGTTCTTC. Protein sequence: CASSRNSYNEQFF. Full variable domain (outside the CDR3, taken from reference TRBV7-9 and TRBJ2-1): DTGVSQNPRHKITKRGQNVTFRCDPISEHNRLYWYRQTLGQGPEFLTYFQNEAQLEKSRLLSDRFSAERPKGSFSTLEIQRTEQGDSAMYLCASSRNSYNEQFFGPGTRLTVL.

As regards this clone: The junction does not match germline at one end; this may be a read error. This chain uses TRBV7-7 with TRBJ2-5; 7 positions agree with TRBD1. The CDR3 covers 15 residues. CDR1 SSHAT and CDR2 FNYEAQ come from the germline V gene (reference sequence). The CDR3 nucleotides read TGTGCTAGCAGTTTAAATGACAGGGTCGGGGAGACCCAGTACTTC. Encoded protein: CASSLNDRVGETQYF.

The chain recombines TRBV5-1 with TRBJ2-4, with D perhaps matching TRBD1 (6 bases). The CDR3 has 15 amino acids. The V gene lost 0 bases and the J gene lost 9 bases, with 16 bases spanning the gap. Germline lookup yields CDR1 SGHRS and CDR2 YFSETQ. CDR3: CASSLDLDSLGIQYF. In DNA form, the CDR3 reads TGCGCCAGCAGCTTGGATCTGGACAGCCTCGGCATTCAGTACTTC.

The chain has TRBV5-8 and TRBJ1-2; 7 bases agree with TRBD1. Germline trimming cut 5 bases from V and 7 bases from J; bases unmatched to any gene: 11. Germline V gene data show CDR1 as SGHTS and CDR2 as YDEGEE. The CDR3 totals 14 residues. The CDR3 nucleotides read TGTGCCAGCAGGGGATACAGGGGTTTGAGTGGCTACACCTTC. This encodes CASRGYRGLSGYTF.

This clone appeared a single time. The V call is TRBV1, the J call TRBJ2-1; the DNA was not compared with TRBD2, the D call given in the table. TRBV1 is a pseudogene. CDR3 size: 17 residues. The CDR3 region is CTSSSQTSCGSYNEQFF. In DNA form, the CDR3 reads TGCACCAGCAGCTCGCAGACTAGCTGTGGTTCCTACAATGAGCAGTTCTTC.

The CDR3 region has the DNA TGTGCCAGTAGTATCGATCCAGGGATACGAGCTTTCTTT. Amino acids: CASSIDPGIRAFF. The rearrangement links TRBV19 to TRBJ1-1, with D possibly matching TRBD1 (5 bases). The CDR3 covers 13 residues. V was cut by 3 bases and J by 10 bases, with 15 bases left in between. Germline lookup yields CDR1 LNHDA and CDR2 SQIVND (reference sequence).

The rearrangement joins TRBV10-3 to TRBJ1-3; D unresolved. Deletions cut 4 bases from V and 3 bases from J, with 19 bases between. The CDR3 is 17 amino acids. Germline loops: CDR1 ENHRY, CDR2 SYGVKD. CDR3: CAISGGPGGYLGNTIYF. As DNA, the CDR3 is TGTGCCATCAGTGGTGGCCCTGGCGGATACCTTGGAAACACCATATATTTT.

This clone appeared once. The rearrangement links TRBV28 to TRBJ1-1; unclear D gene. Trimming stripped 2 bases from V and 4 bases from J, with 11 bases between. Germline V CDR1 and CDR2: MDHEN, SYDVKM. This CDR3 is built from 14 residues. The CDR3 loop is CASSLRSFATEAFF. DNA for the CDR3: TGTGCCAGCAGTTTACGGAGCTTTGCCACTGAAGCTTTCTTT.

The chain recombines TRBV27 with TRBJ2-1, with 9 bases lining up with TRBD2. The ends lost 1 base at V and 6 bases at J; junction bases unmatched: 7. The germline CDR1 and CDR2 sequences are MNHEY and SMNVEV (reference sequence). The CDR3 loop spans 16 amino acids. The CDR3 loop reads CASSLFQAGGTNEQFF. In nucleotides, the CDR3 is TGTGCCAGCAGTTTATTCCAAGCGGGGGGAACCAATGAGCAGTTCTTC.

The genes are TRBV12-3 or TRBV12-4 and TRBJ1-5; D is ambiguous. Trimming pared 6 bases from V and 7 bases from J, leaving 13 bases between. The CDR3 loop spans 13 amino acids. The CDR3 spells CASRAGEGQPQHF. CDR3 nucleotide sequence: TGTGCCAGCAGAGCTGGGGAGGGACAGCCCCAGCATTTT.

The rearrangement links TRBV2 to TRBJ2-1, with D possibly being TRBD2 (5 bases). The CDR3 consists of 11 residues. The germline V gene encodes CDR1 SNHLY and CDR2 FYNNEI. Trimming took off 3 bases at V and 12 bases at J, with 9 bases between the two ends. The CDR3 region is CASSEKRRQFF. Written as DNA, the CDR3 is TGTGCCAGCAGTGAGAAGCGGCGGCAGTTCTTC.

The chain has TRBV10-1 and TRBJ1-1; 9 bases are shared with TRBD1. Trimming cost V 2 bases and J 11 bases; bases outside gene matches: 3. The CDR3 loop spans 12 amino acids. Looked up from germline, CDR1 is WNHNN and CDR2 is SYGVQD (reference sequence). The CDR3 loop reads CASSEGDRDAFF. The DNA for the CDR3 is TGCGCCAGCAGTGAGGGGGACAGGGACGCTTTCTTT.

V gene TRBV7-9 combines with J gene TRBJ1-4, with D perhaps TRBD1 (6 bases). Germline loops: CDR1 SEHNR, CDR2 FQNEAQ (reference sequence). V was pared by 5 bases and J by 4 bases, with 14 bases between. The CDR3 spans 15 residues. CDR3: CASSPLTGLNEKLFF. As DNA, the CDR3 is TGTGCCAGCAGCCCACTCACAGGGCTTAATGAAAAACTGTTTTTT.

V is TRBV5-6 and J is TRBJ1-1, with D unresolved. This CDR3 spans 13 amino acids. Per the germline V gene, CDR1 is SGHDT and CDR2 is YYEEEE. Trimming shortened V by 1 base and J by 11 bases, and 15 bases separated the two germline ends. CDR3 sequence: CASSLRGFLGAFF. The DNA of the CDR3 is TGTGCCAGCAGCTTGCGAGGGTTCCTTGGGGCTTTCTTT.

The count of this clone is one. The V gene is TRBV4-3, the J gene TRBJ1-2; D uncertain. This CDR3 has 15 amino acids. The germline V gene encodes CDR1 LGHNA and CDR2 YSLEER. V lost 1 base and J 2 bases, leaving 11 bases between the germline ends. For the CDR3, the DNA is TGCGCCAGCAGCCAAGGGGCAGGCGGGAACTATGGCTACACCTTC. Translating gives CASSQGAGGNYGYTF.

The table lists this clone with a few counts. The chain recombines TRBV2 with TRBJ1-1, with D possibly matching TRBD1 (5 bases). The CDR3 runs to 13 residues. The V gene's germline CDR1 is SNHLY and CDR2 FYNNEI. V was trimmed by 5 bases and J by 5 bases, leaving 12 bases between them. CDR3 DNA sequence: TGTGCCAGCAGTACCGACAGTAAGACTGAAGCTTTCTTT. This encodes CASSTDSKTEAFF.